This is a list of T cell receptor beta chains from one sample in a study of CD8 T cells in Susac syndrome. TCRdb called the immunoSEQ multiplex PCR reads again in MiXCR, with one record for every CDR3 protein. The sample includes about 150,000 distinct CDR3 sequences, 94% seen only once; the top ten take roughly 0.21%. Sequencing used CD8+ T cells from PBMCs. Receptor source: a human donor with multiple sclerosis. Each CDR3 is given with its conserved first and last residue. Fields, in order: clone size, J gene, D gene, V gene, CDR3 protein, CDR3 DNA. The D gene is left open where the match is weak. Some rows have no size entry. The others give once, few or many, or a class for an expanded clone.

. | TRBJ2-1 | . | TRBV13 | CASSLIAEKYNEQFF | TGTGCCAGCAGCTTAATAGCGGAGAAATACAATGAGCAGTTCTTC
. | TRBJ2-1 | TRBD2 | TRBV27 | CASSSLTSGGVYNEQFF | TGTGCCAGCAGTTCCCTGACTAGCGGGGGGGTCTACAATGAGCAGTTCTTC
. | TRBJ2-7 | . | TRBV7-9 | CASSSRERQAYEQYF | TGTGCCAGCAGCTCCAGGGAGAGACAGGCCTACGAGCAGTACTTC
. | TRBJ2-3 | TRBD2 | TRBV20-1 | CSANEPYTSGGARTSDTQYF | TGCAGTGCTAACGAACCCTATACTAGCGGGGGAGCTCGAACTTCAGATACGCAGTATTTT
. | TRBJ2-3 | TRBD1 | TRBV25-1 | CASRGGQGKYF | TGTGCCAGCAGAGGGGGACAGGGGAAGTATTTT
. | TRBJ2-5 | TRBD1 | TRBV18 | CASSPNRDRGTTQYF | TGTGCCAGCTCACCCAACCGGGACAGGGGGACGACCCAGTACTTC
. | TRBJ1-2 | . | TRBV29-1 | CSVEDVNRAIGYTF | TGCAGCGTTGAAGATGTGAACAGGGCTATCGGCTACACCTTC
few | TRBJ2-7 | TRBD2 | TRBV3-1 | CASSQDLGGSSYEQYF | TGTGCCAGCAGCCAAGATCTGGGGGGGAGCTCCTACGAGCAGTACTTC
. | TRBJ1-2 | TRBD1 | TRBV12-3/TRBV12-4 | CASRTGWSAGYTF | TGTGCCAGCAGGACAGGGTGGTCGGCTGGCTACACCTTC
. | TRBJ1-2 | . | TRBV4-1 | CASSQGAGASYGYTF | TGCGCCAGCAGCCAAGGGGCAGGGGCTTCCTATGGCTACACCTTC
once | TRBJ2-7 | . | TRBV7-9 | CASRSGNYEQYF | TGTGCCAGCAGATCAGGGAATTACGAGCAGTACTTC
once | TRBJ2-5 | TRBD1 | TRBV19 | CASSITGEQETQYF | TGTGCCAGTAGTATTACAGGGGAACAAGAGACCCAGTACTTC
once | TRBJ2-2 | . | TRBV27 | CASSLSQGSGTGELFF | TGTGCCAGCAGTTTATCCCAGGGTTCGGGCACCGGGGAGCTGTTTTTT
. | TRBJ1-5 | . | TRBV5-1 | CASSLAGGPNQPQHF | TGCGCCAGCAGCTTGGCGGGGGGGCCTAATCAGCCCCAGCATTTT
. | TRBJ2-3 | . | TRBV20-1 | CSAREVGAFLTDTQYF | TGCAGTGCTAGAGAGGTGGGAGCTTTCCTCACAGATACGCAGTATTTT
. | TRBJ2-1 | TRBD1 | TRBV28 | CASSFLPTGGFGEQFF | TGTGCCAGCAGTTTTCTTCCGACAGGGGGATTCGGTGAGCAGTTCTTC
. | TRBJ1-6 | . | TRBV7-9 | CASSLRRLGGNLTLHF | TGTGCCAGCAGCTTAAGAAGGTTGGGGGGGAATCTCACCCTCCACTTT
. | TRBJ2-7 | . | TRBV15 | CATSRDWSSSYEQYF | TGTGCCACCAGCAGAGATTGGAGTAGCTCCTACGAGCAGTACTTC
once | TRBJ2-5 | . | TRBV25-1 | CASSTRTEQETQYF | TGTGCCAGCAGTACTCGGACGGAACAAGAGACCCAGTACTTC
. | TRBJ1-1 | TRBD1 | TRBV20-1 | CSAVTGGGYTEAFF | TGCAGTGCTGTAACAGGGGGCGGGTACACTGAAGCTTTCTTT
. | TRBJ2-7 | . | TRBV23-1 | CASSQSRDSRRGYEQYF | TGCGCCAGCAGTCAATCTCGGGATTCCCGGCGTGGGTACGAGCAGTACTTC
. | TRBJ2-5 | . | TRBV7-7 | CASSLGPYQETQYF | TGTGCCAGCAGCTTGGGACCGTACCAAGAGACCCAGTACTTC
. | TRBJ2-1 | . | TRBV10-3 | CAIRSGTGLYNEQFF | TGTGCCATCAGGTCGGGAACAGGGCTCTACAATGAGCAGTTCTTC
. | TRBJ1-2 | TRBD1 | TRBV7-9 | CASSSTTGERGGYTF | TGTGCCAGCAGCTCCACGACAGGGGAACGGGGAGGCTACACCTTC
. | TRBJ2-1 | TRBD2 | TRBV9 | CASSARAGGSYNEQFF | TGTGCCAGCAGCGCCCGAGCGGGGGGCTCCTACAATGAGCAGTTCTTC
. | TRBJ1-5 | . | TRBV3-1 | CASSQDLHNRRDQPQHF | TGTGCCAGCAGCCAAGACCTCCATAACCGCCGGGACCAGCCCCAGCATTTT
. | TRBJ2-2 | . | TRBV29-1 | CSVEEAGELFF | TGCAGCGTTGAAGAGGCCGGGGAGCTGTTTTTT
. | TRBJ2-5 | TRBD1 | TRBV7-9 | CASSSTRDRGETQYF | TGTGCCAGCAGCTCAACCAGGGACAGGGGAGAGACCCAGTACTTC
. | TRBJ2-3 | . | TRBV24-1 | CATSGGRWGLGTDTQYF | TGTGCCACCAGTGGGGGTCGATGGGGACTTGGCACAGATACGCAGTATTTT
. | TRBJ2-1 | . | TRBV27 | CASSLRTVNEQFF | TGTGCCAGCAGTCTCCGGACGGTCAATGAGCAGTTCTTC
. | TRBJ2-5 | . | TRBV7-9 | CASSRPERQETQYF | TGTGCCAGCAGCCGCCCCGAACGCCAAGAGACCCAGTACTTC